The 18 T cell receptor beta chains below were found in one sample sequenced in a study of blood T cells in healthy people across ages. It was with a sample-barcoded 5' primer and a J-beta primer mix that a second PCR of roughly 7 to 12 cycles was run. TCRdb called the 5' RACE reads again in MiXCR, with one record for every CDR3 protein. The sample records around 850,000 distinct CDR3 sequences, about 34% being singletons. The sequenced sample consisted of blood. The receptor set was obtained from a man younger than 35 in good health.

This clonotype was detected many times. The rearrangement uses TRBV6-5 and TRBJ2-3; D unresolved. CDR3 length equals 13 residues. Germline V CDR1 and CDR2: MNHEY, SVGAGI. Trimming shortened V by 3 bases and J by 1 base, and 5 bases separated the two germline ends. The DNA for the CDR3 is TGTGCCAGCAGTTATAGAGGCACAGATACGCAGTATTTT. Its protein product is CASSYRGTDTQYF.

The CDR3 spells CASSPREGGGASDTQYF. The CDR3 coding sequence is TGTGCCAGCAGCCCTCGTGAGGGCGGGGGGGCATCCGATACGCAGTATTTT. The chain recombines TRBV7-2 with TRBJ2-3; 9 bases are shared with TRBD2. The germline CDR1 and CDR2 sequences are SGHTA and FQGNSA. The V gene end was trimmed by 5 bases and the J gene end by 6 bases; junction bases not matched to a gene: 15. The CDR3 loop spans 17 amino acids.

V is TRBV7-2 and J is TRBJ2-7; 10 bases line up with TRBD1. The V gene end was trimmed by 5 bases and the J gene end by 3 bases; junction bases not matched to a gene: 7. CDR3 length equals 15 residues. Germline V gene data show CDR1 as SGHTA and CDR2 as FQGNSA. CDR3 region: CASSTSTGGFYEQYF. The CDR3 DNA is TGTGCCAGCAGCACCTCGACAGGGGGCTTCTACGAGCAGTACTTC.

There are a few counts of this clonotype. J is TRBJ2-7 and V is TRBV6-2 or TRBV6-3; D ambiguous. The CDR3 has 12 residues. From germline, CDR1 is MNHEY and CDR2 SVGEGT. Trimming cost V 6 bases and J 6 bases, with 12 bases left between them. Here the CDR3 reads CASREIGGEQYF. CDR3 DNA sequence: TGTGCCAGCAGAGAAATAGGTGGCGAGCAGTACTTC.

The V and J genes are TRBV7-2 and TRBJ2-3; 10 bases line up with TRBD2. Germline loops: CDR1 SGHTA, CDR2 FQGNSA. This CDR3 spans 15 amino acids. With 5 bases clipped from V and 0 bases from J, the junction kept 2 bases outside the gene matches. Here the CDR3 DNA reads TGTGCCAGCAGCGGGGGACTAGCGAGCACAGATACGCAGTATTTT. Protein sequence: CASSGGLASTDTQYF.

This clonotype was recorded at least ten times. V gene TRBV20-1 combines with J gene TRBJ1-6; D is unclear. Germline V gene sequence: CDR1 DFQATT, CDR2 SNEGSKA (reference sequence). V lost 0 bases and J lost 0, with 6 bases in between. This CDR3 contains 15 residues. The CDR3 loop is CSARDTNSYNSPLHF. The CDR3 coding sequence is TGCAGTGCTAGAGATACCAACTCCTATAATTCACCCCTCCACTTT.

The chain carries TRBV6-4 and TRBJ2-3; TRBD1 matches 7 bases. The CDR3 runs to 15 residues. Germline V gene sequence: CDR1 MRHNA, CDR2 SNTAGT. The ends lost 2 bases at V and 4 bases at J; junction bases unmatched: 6. CDR3 nucleotides: TGTGCCAGCAGTGACGGCGCAGGGGGATCAGATACGCAGTATTTT. Its protein is CASSDGAGGSDTQYF.

Comment on this clonotype: One end of the junction varies from germline; a read error may be responsible. The V and J genes are TRBV20-1 and TRBJ1-2; 8 positions match TRBD1. The germline V gene encodes CDR1 DFQATT and CDR2 SNEGSKA (reference sequence). This CDR3 spans 14 amino acids. Here the CDR3 reads CSAWGGQGEYGHTF. DNA of the CDR3: TGCAGTGCTTGGGGAGGACAGGGAGAATATGGCCACACCTTC.

The V and J genes are TRBV5-1 and TRBJ2-2; TRBD1 aligns across 8 bases. The CDR3 runs to 15 residues. J lost 8 bases, V lost 4 bases, and 10 bases had no gene match. Germline V gene sequence: CDR1 SGHRS, CDR2 YFSETQ. The CDR3 region is CASSAGQGRLGELFF. The CDR3 DNA follows: TGCGCCAGCAGCGCCGGACAGGGACGACTTGGGGAGCTGTTTTTT.

The chain employs TRBV5-1 and TRBJ2-5; maybe TRBD1 (6 bases). This CDR3 has 14 amino acids. V lost 6 bases, J lost 1 base, and 13 bases lay in between. The germline V gene has CDR1 SGHRS and CDR2 YFSETQ. The CDR3 loop reads CASNIGGFQETQYF. The CDR3 nucleotides are TGCGCCAGCAATATAGGGGGATTCCAAGAGACCCAGTACTTC.

This chain links TRBV7-2 with TRBJ1-5; possible D gene TRBD1, 6 bases. This CDR3 is built from 15 residues. Germline V lookup: CDR1 SGHTA, CDR2 FQGNSA. Trimming stripped 2 bases from V and 5 bases from J, with 13 bases between. In DNA form, the CDR3 reads TGTGCCAGCAGCTTAAGGGGGGTGGGGGATCAGCCCCAGCATTTT. Protein sequence: CASSLRGVGDQPQHF.

This clonotype was counted between two and nine times. V usage is TRBV12-3 or TRBV12-4 and J usage is TRBJ2-3; D possibly corresponds to TRBD2 (7 bases). This CDR3 spans 15 amino acids. V was cut by 5 bases and J by 6 bases, with 18 bases left in between. The DNA for the CDR3 is TGTGCCAGCAGTCCCCGCGGGGGCGGAGGTGATACGCAGTATTTT. Translated: CASSPRGGGGDTQYF.

This clonotype showed up many times. Just one base apart from a much larger clone, this may be a read error. The gene calls are TRBV7-9 and TRBJ1-6; 9 bases fit TRBD1. The CDR3 is made up of 15 amino acids. CDR1 and CDR2 (germline): SEHNR, FQNEAQ (reference sequence). The CDR3 DNA reads TGTGCCAGCAGCCCTCCGGACAGGGGTAATTCACCCCCCCACTTT. Translated: CASSPPDRGNSPPHF.

This clonotype was found a few times. The chain couples TRBV7-2 to TRBJ2-7, with a possible D match to TRBD1 (5 bases). The CDR3 totals 14 residues. Germline values: CDR1 SGHTA, CDR2 FQGNSA. V lost 3 bases and J 0 bases, leaving 9 bases between the germline ends. The CDR3, as DNA: TGTGCCAGCAGCTTCCAGGGTACCTCCTACGAGCAGTACTTC. Amino acids: CASSFQGTSYEQYF.

Only a few counts were recorded for this clonotype. This chain uses TRBV7-9 with TRBJ1-3; 9 positions agree with TRBD1. CDR1 SEHNR and CDR2 FQNEAQ come from the germline V gene (reference sequence). The V gene end was trimmed by 5 bases and the J gene end by 0 bases; junction bases not matched to a gene: 14. The CDR3 runs 19 residues. The CDR3 sequence: CASSPSRLTGGRSGNTIYF. The CDR3, as DNA: TGTGCCAGCAGCCCATCAAGGTTGACAGGGGGACGCTCTGGAAACACCATATATTTT.

A few counts support this clonotype. The V and J genes are TRBV5-1 and TRBJ2-1; 10 bases are shared with TRBD2. Germline V CDR1 and CDR2: SGHRS, YFSETQ. This CDR3 comprises 16 residues. With V trimmed by 4 bases and J by 5 bases, 9 bases remained unmatched. The CDR3 DNA follows: TGCGCCAGCAGCATACTAGCGGGGAGTCCCCACAATGAGCAGTTCTTC. Translation: CASSILAGSPHNEQFF.

As regards this clonotype: An end of the junction differs from the germline gene, which may be a read error. The chain has TRBV18 and TRBJ2-1; D not certain. The CDR3 extends over 12 amino acids. Germline lookup yields CDR1 KGHSH and CDR2 LQKENI. CDR3 coding DNA: TGTGTCAGCTCACCACTTTCCGCAGAACAGTTCTTC. Its protein is CVSSPLSAEQFF.

With regard to this clonotype: A much larger clonotype is one base distant, so this may be a read error. The gene calls are TRBV20-1 and TRBJ1-2, with D unresolved. V was shortened by 0 bases and J by 5 bases, with 10 bases between the two germline ends. CDR3 length equals 13 residues. The germline CDR1 and CDR2 sequences are DFQATT and SNEGSKA (reference sequence). CDR3 loop: CSARDLRFYGYTF. As DNA, the CDR3 is TGCAGTGCTAGAGATCTGCGTTTTTATGGCTACACCTTC.